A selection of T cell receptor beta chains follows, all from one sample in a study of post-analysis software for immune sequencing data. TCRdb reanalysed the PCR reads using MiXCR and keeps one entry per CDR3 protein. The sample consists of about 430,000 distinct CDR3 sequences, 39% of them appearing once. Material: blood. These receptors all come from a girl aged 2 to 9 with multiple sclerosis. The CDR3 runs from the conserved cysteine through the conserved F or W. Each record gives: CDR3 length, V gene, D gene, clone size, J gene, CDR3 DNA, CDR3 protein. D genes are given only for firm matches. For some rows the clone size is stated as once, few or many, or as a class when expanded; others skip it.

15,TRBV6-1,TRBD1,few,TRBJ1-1,TGTGCCAGCAGTGGACCGACAGGACAGGACACTGAAGCTTTCTTT,CASSGPTGQDTEAFF
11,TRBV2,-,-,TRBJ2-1,TGTGCCAGCATGAACTACAATGAGCAGTTCTTC,CASMNYNEQFF
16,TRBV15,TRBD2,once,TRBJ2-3,TGTGCCACCAAAGGGGGACTAGCGGGAGTAACAGATACGCAGTATTTT,CATKGGLAGVTDTQYF
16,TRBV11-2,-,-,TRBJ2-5,TGTGCCAGCAGCCCGGGACTCCAAGCGTGGTCGGAGACCCAGTACTTC,CASSPGLQAWSETQYF
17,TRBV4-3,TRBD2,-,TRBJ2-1,TGCGCCAGCAGCCAAATAGGACTAGCAGATAACGACAATGAGCAGTTCTTC,CASSQIGLADNDNEQFF
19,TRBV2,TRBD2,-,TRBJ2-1,TGTGCCAGCAGGGAACTAGCGGGGGGTTCCCTAAGCTCCTGCAATGAGCAGTTCTTC,CASRELAGGSLSSCNEQFF
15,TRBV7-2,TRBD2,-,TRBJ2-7,TGTGCCAGCAGCCCCGCAGCGGGACCCTACTACGAGCAGTACTTC,CASSPAAGPYYEQYF
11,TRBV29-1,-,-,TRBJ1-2,TGCAGCGTTGGACGGATCTATGGCTACACCTTC,CSVGRIYGYTF
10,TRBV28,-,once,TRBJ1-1,TGTGCCAGCAGAGGGACTGAAGCTTTCTTT,CASRGTEAFF
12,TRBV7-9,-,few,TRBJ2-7,TGTGCCAGCAGCTTGGGGTTTAGGGAGCAGTACTTC,CASSLGFREQYF
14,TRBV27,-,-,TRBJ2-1,TGTGCCAGCAGTTTTCGGGACCCCTTGGATGAGCAGTTCTTC,CASSFRDPLDEQFF
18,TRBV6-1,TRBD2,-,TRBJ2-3,TGTGCCAGCAGGCCGGGACTAGCGGGGGGTATCCGCACAGATACGCAGTATTTT,CASRPGLAGGIRTDTQYF
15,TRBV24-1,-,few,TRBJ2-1,TGTGCCACCAGTGCCCACCGGGCCCCGAGGAATGAGCAGTTCTTC,CATSAHRAPRNEQFF
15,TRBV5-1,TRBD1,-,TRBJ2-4,TGCGCCAGCAGCGAACAGGACAGGGCCAAAAACATTCAGTACTTC,CASSEQDRAKNIQYF
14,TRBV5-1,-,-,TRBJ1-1,TGCGCCAGCAGCACGACAGCTATGAACACTGAAGCTTTCTTT,CASSTTAMNTEAFF
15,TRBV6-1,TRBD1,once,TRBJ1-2,TGTGCCAGCAGTGAAGATGGAGGGACAGACTATGGCTACACCTTC,CASSEDGGTDYGYTF
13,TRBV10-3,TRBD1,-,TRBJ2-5,TGTGCCATCAGGGGACAGGGCGAGGAGACCCAGTACTTC,CAIRGQGEETQYF
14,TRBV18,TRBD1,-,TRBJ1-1,TGTGCCAGCTCAGCGACAGGGCCTCACACTGAAGCTTTCTTT,CASSATGPHTEAFF